The 15 T cell receptor beta chains below were found in one sample sequenced in a study of cytomegalovirus exposure and HLA in healthy donors. A multiplex PCR was run with 60 Vbeta primers and 13 Jbeta primers. Libraries were prepared by immunoSEQ multiplex PCR; TCRdb keeps only in-frame clonotypes and omits some of them. The sample has fewer than 200,000 clones; more than 80% are singletons. Specimen: PBMCs. The receptors shown here come from a woman under 30 in good health and CMV-seronegative.

CDR3 DNA: TGTGCCGTCCAGGCAGCGGAACTTAATGAGCAGTTCTTC. Its translation: CAVQAAELNEQFF. This chain connects TRBV7-8 to TRBJ2-1, with D possibly matching TRBD2 (5 bases). Germline V gene sequence: CDR1 SGHVS, CDR2 FQNEAQ. V dropped 11 bases and J dropped 7 bases, with 18 bases sitting between them. The CDR3 is 13 amino acids.

This chain joins TRBV5-4 and TRBJ2-7; 15 bases match TRBD2. The tail of the sequence fits TRBJ2-1 better, so the J call may be wrong. The V gene's germline CDR1 is SGHNT and CDR2 YYREEE (reference sequence). This CDR3 has 16 amino acids. In DNA form, the CDR3 reads TGTGCCGGGGGACTAGCGGGAGGAAATCGTCCGGGTGAGCAGTTCTTC. It codes for CAGGLAGGNRPGEQFF.

The chain employs TRBV19 and TRBJ1-5; 8 positions match TRBD1. Germline CDR1 reads LNHDA; CDR2 reads SQIVND (reference sequence). CDR3 length: 15 residues. V was clipped by 6 bases and J by 5 bases; unmatched bases: 9. The CDR3 spells CASREWTGTYQPQHF. The DNA for the CDR3 is TGTGCCAGTAGAGAATGGACAGGGACCTATCAGCCCCAGCATTTT.

The chain couples TRBV9 to TRBJ2-7; TRBD1 agrees at 7 bases. The CDR3 has 14 residues. Germline CDR1 and CDR2: SGDLS and YYNGEE. The ends lost 1 base at V and 6 bases at J; junction bases unmatched: 7. The CDR3 DNA follows: TGTGCCAGCAGCGTAAGCGACCCAGGGGGCGAGCAGTACTTC. Translated: CASSVSDPGGEQYF.

By sample fraction, this clone is medium-sized. This sequence joins TRBV10-1 and TRBJ2-7; 11 bases agree with TRBD1. The V segment lost 6 bases and the J segment 0 bases; nucleotides outside the gene matches: 1. Germline V CDR1 and CDR2: WNHNN, SYGVQD (reference sequence). The CDR3 is made up of 14 amino acids. CDR3 DNA: TGCGCCAGCAGGGGGACAGGGGGCTCCTACGAGCAGTACTTC. Translating it yields CASRGTGGSYEQYF.

Remarks on this clone: A junction boundary mismatches the germline segment, possibly from a read error. This sequence joins TRBV7-7 and TRBJ1-5; D is possibly TRBD1 (5 bases). Per germline, CDR1 SSHAT and CDR2 FNYEAQ (reference sequence). The CDR3 spans 17 residues. The CDR3 protein is CASSKGAGWCSNQPQHF. The CDR3 nucleotides read TGTGCTAGCAGCAAAGGGGCCGGATGGTGTAGCAATCAGCCCCAGCATTTT. Variable domain in full (rest from reference TRBV7-7 and TRBJ1-5): GAGVSQSPRYKVTKRGQDVTLRCDPISSHATLYWYQQALGQGPEFLTYFNYEAQPDKSGLPSDRFSAERPEGSISTLTIQRTEQRDSAMYRCASSKGAGWCSNQPQHFGDGTRLSIL.

This clone was counted a single time. V and J are TRBV18 and TRBJ1-5, with D perhaps matching TRBD1 (5 bases). V lost 3 bases and J 9 bases, leaving 9 bases between the germline ends. This CDR3 region has 12 residues. Per germline, CDR1 KGHSH and CDR2 LQKENI. CDR3 in DNA: TGTGCCAGCTCACCCTATCAGGGGCCCCAGCATTTT. The encoded protein is CASSPYQGPQHF.

The chain employs TRBV19 and TRBJ2-5; the D is unclear. The CDR3 extends over 11 amino acids. Germline assignment: CDR1 LNHDA and CDR2 SQIVND (reference sequence). V gave up 5 bases and J gave up 3 bases, with 4 bases separating them. CDR3 sequence (DNA): TGTGCCAGTAGTTTAAAAGAGACCCAGTACTTC. This translates into CASSLKETQYF.

The V call is TRBV15, the J call TRBJ1-2, with a weak D call TRBD1 (6 bases). With 3 bases removed from V and 11 bases from J, the gap between germline ends came to 16 bases. Germline assignment: CDR1 LNHNV and CDR2 YYDKDF (reference sequence). This CDR3 has 13 residues. The CDR3 nucleotides read TGTGCCACCAGCAGGATCTACAGGGTTGGGTACACCTTC. This encodes CATSRIYRVGYTF.

The V call is TRBV12-5, the J call TRBJ2-7, with 9 bases fitting TRBD2. CDR3 size: 21 residues. V trimming: 0 bases; J trimming: 2 bases; junction bases outside the gene matches: 20. Germline CDR1 is LGHNT and CDR2 is FRNRAP. The CDR3 DNA sequence: TGTGCTAGTGGTTTGGTCCTGGGAGGAATAGCGGGAGATTCGTCCACCTACGAGCAGTACTTC. This encodes CASGLVLGGIAGDSSTYEQYF. The entire variable domain, with the rest obtained from reference TRBV12-5 and TRBJ2-7, is as follows: DARVTQTPRHKVTEMGQEVTMRCQPILGHNTVFWYRQTMMQGLELLAYFRNRAPLDDSGMPKDRFSAEMPDATLATLKIQPSEPRDSAVYFCASGLVLGGIAGDSSTYEQYFGPGTRLTVT.

The gene calls are TRBV9 and TRBJ2-7; TRBD1 matches 10 bases. Germline trimming cut 3 bases from V and 5 bases from J; bases unmatched to any gene: 11. This CDR3 is 16 amino acids long. Germline V lookup: CDR1 SGDLS, CDR2 YYNGEE. In nucleotides, the CDR3 is TGTGCCAGCAGCGCCCGAGGGGACAGGGGAGCGAACGAGCAGTACTTC. It encodes CASSARGDRGANEQYF.

This clone was seen once. V is TRBV6-5 and J is TRBJ1-2; D might be TRBD1 (5 bases). In germline, CDR1 is MNHEY, CDR2 SVGAGI. V was clipped by 2 bases and J by 8 bases, with 18 bases between them. The CDR3 totals 15 residues. CDR3 sequence reads: CASSYTREKNFGYTF. The CDR3 coding sequence is TGTGCCAGCAGTTACACCAGGGAAAAGAACTTCGGCTACACCTTC.

The chain combines TRBV5-1 with TRBJ1-6; a possible D gene is TRBD1 (5 bases). The CDR3 spans 15 residues. V was pared by 0 bases and J by 7 bases, with 11 bases between. In germline, CDR1 is SGHRS, CDR2 YFSETQ. CDR3 in DNA: TGCGCCAGCAGCTTGGGAAGGAGGGACAATTCACCCCTCCACTTT. It translates to CASSLGRRDNSPLHF.

The V and J genes are TRBV2 and TRBJ2-1; 11 nucleotides match TRBD1. Germline CDR1 is SNHLY and CDR2 is FYNNEI. The CDR3 contains 15 residues. The J segment lost 8 bases and the V segment lost 4 bases, leaving 7 bases of the junction unmatched. The CDR3 DNA sequence: TGTGCCAGCAGTGCTAGGGACAGGGGGTTGTATGAGCAGTTCTTC. It codes for CASSARDRGLYEQFF.

The sample holds one count of this clone. This chain links TRBV28 with TRBJ2-7, with TRBD2 matching over 10 bases. V shed 6 bases, J shed 5 bases, and the junction held 4 bases outside the gene matches. The CDR3 contains 13 residues. CDR1 is MDHEN and CDR2 is SYDVKM in the germline V gene. CDR3 sequence (DNA): TGTGCCAGCAGAGGAGCGGGAGGGGACGAGCAGTACTTC. Protein sequence: CASRGAGGDEQYF. The full variable domain, completed using reference TRBV28 and TRBJ2-7, is DVKVTQSSRYLVKRTGEKVFLECVQDMDHENMFWYRQDPGLGLRLIYFSYDVKMKEKGDIPEGYSVSREKKERFSLILESASTNQTSMYLCASRGAGGDEQYFGPGTRLTVT.